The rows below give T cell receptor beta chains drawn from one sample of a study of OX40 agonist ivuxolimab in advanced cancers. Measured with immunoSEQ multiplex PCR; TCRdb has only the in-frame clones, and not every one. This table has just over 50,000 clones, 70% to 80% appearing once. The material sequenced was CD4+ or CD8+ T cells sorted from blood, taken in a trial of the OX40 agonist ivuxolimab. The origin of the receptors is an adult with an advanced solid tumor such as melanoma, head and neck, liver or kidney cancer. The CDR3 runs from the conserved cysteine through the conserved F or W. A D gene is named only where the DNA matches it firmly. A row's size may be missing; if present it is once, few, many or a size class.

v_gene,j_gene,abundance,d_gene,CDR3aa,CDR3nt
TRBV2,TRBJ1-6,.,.,CASTQRGRVGSPLHF,TGTGCCAGCACACAAAGGGGTAGAGTCGGATCACCCCTCCACTTT
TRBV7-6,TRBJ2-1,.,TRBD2,CASSLLAGVSNEQFF,TGTGCCAGCAGCTTGTTGGCGGGAGTATCAAATGAGCAGTTCTTC
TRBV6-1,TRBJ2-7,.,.,CASWQGFYEQYF,TGTGCCAGCTGGCAGGGGTTTTACGAGCAGTACTTC
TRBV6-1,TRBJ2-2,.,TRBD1,CASWTGEVGELFF,TGTGCCAGCTGGACAGGGGAGGTCGGGGAGCTGTTTTTT
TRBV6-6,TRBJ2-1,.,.,CASSDGTPKGEQFF,TGTGCCAGCAGCGACGGGACGCCCAAGGGGGAGCAGTTCTTC
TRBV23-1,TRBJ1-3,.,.,CASIPLPGTRRNTIYF,TGCGCCAGCATTCCGTTGCCCGGGACAAGAAGAAACACCATATATTTT
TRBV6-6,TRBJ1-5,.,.,CASRNKQGRAGQPQHF,TGTGCCAGCAGAAATAAGCAGGGGAGGGCGGGTCAGCCCCAGCATTTT
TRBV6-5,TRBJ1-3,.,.,CASSYSGDIPNTIYF,TGTGCCAGCAGTTACTCGGGGGACATACCAAACACCATATATTTT
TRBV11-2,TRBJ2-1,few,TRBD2,CASSPGLAAANEQFF,TGTGCCAGCAGCCCTGGACTAGCGGCCGCCAATGAGCAGTTCTTC
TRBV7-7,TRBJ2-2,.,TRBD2,CASSPQLAGVNTGELFF,TGTGCTAGCAGCCCCCAGCTAGCGGGAGTGAACACCGGGGAGCTGTTTTTT
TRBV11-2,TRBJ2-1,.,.,CASRDLKRENTAYNEQFF,TGTGCCAGCAGAGACCTTAAACGGGAGAATACGGCCTACAATGAGCAGTTCTTC
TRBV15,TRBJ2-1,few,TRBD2,CATSGGGSYNEQFF,TGTGCCACCAGCGGCGGGGGCTCCTACAATGAGCAGTTCTTC
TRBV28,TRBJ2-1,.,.,CASSSHGLAANEQFF,TGTGCCAGCAGTTCTCACGGGCTAGCCGCCAATGAGCAGTTCTTC
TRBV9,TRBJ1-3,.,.,CASTRTASFSGNTIYF,TGTGCCAGCACCAGGACAGCTAGCTTCTCTGGAAACACCATATATTTT
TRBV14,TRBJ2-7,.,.,CASSQDELYEQYF,TGTGCCAGCAGCCAAGACGAACTCTACGAGCAGTACTTC
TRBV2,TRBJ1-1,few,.,CASTGLTEGTEAFF,TGTGCCAGCACGGGACTTACCGAGGGCACTGAAGCTTTCTTT
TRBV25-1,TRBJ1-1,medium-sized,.,CASSTRRNTEAFF,TGTGCCAGCAGTACCCGACGGAACACTGAAGCTTTCTTT
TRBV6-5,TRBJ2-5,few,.,CASSPRLNWTQYF,TGTGCCAGCAGTCCAAGACTGAATTGGACCCAGTACTTC
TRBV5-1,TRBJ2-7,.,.,CASSLDRFGEQYF,TGCGCCAGCAGCTTAGACAGGTTTGGCGAGCAGTACTTC
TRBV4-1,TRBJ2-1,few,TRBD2,CASSQGGGRNRGEQFF,TGCGCCAGCAGCCAAGGGGGCGGGAGGAACCGGGGAGAGCAGTTCTTC
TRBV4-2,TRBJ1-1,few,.,CASSLGGVSPDAFF,TGTGCCAGCAGCCTTGGTGGGGTTTCCCCTGATGCTTTCTTT
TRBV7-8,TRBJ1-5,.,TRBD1,CASSLGRQGDNQPQHF,TGTGCCAGCAGCCTCGGAAGACAGGGCGACAATCAGCCCCAGCATTTT
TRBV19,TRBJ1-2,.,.,CATTSRGGLGRGYTF,TGTGCCACCACGTCTAGGGGCGGTTTGGGTCGCGGCTACACCTTC
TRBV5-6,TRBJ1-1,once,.,CASSGRNGGDTEAFF,TGTGCCAGCAGCGGGCGGAACGGGGGGGACACCGAAGCTTTCTTT
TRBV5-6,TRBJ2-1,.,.,CASSSRPRWGDEQFF,TGTGCCAGCAGCTCAAGGCCCCGATGGGGCGATGAGCAGTTCTTC
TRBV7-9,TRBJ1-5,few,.,CASSSTGRRQPQHF,TGTGCCAGCAGCTCAACGGGACGGCGTCAGCCCCAGCATTTT
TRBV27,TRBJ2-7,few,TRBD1,CASSFSGGLAYEQYF,TGTGCCAGCAGTTTTTCAGGGGGTCTGGCCTACGAGCAGTACTTC
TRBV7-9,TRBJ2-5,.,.,CASSPGLAGTQETQYF,TGTGCCAGCAGCCCAGGGTTAGCTGGGACACAAGAGACCCAGTACTTC
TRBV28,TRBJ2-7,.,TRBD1,CASRQGQGGLLEQYF,TGTGCCAGCAGGCAGGGACAGGGGGGTCTTCTGGAGCAGTACTTC
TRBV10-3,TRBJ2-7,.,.,CAISEPVFYEQYF,TGTGCCATCAGTGAGCCCGTCTTCTACGAGCAGTACTTC
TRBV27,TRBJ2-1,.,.,CASSSIVGGRNEQFF,TGTGCCAGCAGTTCCATCGTTGGAGGACGGAATGAGCAGTTCTTC
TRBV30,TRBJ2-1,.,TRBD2,CAWKTSGAYNEQFF,TGTGCCTGGAAAACTAGCGGGGCCTACAATGAGCAGTTCTTC
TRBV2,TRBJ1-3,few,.,CASSGPSGNTIYF,TGTGCCAGCAGTGGACCCTCTGGAAACACCATATATTTT
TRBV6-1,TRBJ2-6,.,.,CASSSASSGANVLTF,TGTGCCAGCAGTTCAGCGAGCTCTGGGGCCAACGTCCTGACTTTC
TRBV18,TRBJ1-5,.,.,CASSPLKGNQPQHF,TGTGCCAGCTCACCACTGAAAGGCAATCAGCCCCAGCATTTT
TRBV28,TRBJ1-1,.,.,CASTQRNTEAFF,TGTGCCAGCACCCAAAGGAACACTGAAGCTTTCTTT
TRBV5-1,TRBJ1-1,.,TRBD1,CASSLGTGGGDTEAFF,TGCGCCAGCAGCTTGGGCACAGGGGGCGGGGACACTGAAGCTTTCTTT
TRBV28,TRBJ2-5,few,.,CASSFPALETQYF,TGTGCCAGCAGTTTCCCAGCGTTGGAGACCCAGTACTTC
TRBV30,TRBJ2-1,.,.,CAWSPGVKQFF,TGTGCCTGGAGCCCCGGGGTGAAGCAGTTCTTC
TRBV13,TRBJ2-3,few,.,CASSRGGTDTQYF,TGTGCCAGCAGCCGAGGGGGCACAGATACGCAGTATTTT
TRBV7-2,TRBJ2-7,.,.,CASSLDLYYEQYF,TGTGCCAGCAGCTTAGACCTTTACTACGAGCAGTACTTC
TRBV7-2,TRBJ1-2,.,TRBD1,CASSLGGGGGYGYTF,TGTGCCAGCAGCTTAGGGGGAGGGGGCGGCTATGGCTACACCTTC
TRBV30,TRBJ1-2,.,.,CAWSAGAGRGYTF,TGTGCCTGGAGTGCCGGGGCAGGGAGAGGCTACACCTTC
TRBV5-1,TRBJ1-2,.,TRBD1,CASSGGQGLAYGYTF,TGCGCCAGCAGCGGGGGACAGGGGTTGGCCTATGGCTACACCTTC
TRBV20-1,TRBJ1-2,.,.,CSGGDYYGYTF,TGCAGTGGCGGGGATTACTATGGCTACACCTTC
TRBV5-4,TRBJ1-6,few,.,CASSSDASSYNSPLHF,TGTGCCAGCAGCTCGGACGCGAGCTCCTATAATTCACCCCTCCACTTT
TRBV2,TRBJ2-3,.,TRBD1,CASSLRDRVLTDTQYF,TGTGCCAGCAGTCTCAGGGACAGGGTCTTGACAGATACGCAGTATTTT
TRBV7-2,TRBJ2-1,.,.,CASSGGGINEQFF,TGTGCCAGCTCGGGGGGCGGGATCAATGAGCAGTTCTTC
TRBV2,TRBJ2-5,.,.,CASSPGRLILGQETQYF,TGTGCCAGCAGTCCTGGCCGCCTTATTCTAGGCCAAGAGACCCAGTACTTC
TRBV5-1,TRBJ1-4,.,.,CASSLGLGTLSEKLFF,TGCGCCAGCAGCTTGGGATTGGGGACATTATCTGAAAAACTGTTTTTT
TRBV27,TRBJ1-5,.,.,CASSSEGLANQPQHF,TGTGCCAGCAGTTCTGAGGGTTTGGCAAATCAGCCCCAGCATTTT
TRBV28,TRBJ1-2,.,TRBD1,CASSSPGQGVYGCTF,TGTGCCAGCAGTTCCCCGGGACAGGGGGTCTATGGCTGCACCTTC
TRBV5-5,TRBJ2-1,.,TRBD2,CASTAGKRREGLFF,TGTGCCAGCACCGCGGGAAAGAGACGGGAGGGCCTCTTCTTC
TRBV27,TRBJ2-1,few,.,CASSLYGLEQFF,TGTGCCAGCAGTTTATATGGACTAGAGCAGTTCTTC
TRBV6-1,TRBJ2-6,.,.,CASSEGRAGANVLTF,TGTGCCAGCAGTGAAGGGAGGGCTGGGGCCAACGTCCTGACTTTC
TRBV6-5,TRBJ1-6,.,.,CASSSATQGGSPLHF,TGTGCCAGCAGCTCGGCCACCCAGGGAGGATCACCCCTCCACTTT
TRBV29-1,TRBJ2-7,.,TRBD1,CSVKGAGIDEQYF,TGCAGCGTTAAGGGGGCAGGGATCGACGAGCAGTACTTC
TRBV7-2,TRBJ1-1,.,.,CASSLGVLISMNTEAFF,TGTGCCAGCAGCTTAGGGGTCCTAATCTCGATGAACACTGAAGCTTTCTTT
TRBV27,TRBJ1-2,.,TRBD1,CASTFTGGGNGYTF,TGTGCCAGCACCTTCACAGGGGGAGGCAATGGCTACACCTTC